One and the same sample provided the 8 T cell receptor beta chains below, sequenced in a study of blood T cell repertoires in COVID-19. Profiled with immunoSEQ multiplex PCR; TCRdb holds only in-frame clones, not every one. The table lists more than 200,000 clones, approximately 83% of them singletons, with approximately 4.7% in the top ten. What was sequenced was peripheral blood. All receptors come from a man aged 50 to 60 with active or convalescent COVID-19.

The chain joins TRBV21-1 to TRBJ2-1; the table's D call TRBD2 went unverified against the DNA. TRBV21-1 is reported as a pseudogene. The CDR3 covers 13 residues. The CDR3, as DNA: TGTGCCAGCAGCAAAGGCGGCACCGGGGAGCAGTTCTTC. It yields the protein CASSKGGTGEQFF.

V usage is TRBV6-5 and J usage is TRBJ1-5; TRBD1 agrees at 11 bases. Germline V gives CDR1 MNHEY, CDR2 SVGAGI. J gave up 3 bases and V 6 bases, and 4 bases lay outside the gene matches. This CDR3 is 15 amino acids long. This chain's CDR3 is CASSWDRGYNQPQHF. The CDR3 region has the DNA TGTGCCAGCAGCTGGGACAGGGGGTACAATCAGCCCCAGCATTTT.

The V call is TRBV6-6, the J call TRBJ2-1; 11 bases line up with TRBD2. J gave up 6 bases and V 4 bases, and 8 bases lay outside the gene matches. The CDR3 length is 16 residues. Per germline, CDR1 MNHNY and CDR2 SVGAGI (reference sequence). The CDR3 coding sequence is TGTGCCAGCAGTTCTTTAGCGGGGGGGCGGGTCAATGAGCAGTTCTTC. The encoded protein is CASSSLAGGRVNEQFF.

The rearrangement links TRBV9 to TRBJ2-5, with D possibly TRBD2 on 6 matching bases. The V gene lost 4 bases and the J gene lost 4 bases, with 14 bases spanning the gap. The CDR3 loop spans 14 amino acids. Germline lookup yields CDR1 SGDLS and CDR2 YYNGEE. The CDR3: CASSSSGWGETQYF. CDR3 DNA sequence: TGTGCCAGCAGCTCGAGCGGGTGGGGAGAGACCCAGTACTTC.

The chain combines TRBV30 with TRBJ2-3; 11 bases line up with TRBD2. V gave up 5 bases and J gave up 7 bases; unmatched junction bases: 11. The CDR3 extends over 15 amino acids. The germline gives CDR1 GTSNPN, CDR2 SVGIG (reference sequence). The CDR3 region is CAWVQGGTSGYTQYF. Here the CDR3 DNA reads TGTGCCTGGGTTCAAGGGGGGACTAGCGGTTATACGCAGTATTTT.

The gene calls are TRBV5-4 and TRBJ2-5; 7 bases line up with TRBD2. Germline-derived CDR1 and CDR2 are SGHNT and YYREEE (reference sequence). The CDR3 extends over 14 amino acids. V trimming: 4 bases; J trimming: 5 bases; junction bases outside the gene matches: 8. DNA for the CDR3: TGTGCCAGCAGCCGAACCGGGGAGGGTGAGACCCAGTACTTC. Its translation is CASSRTGEGETQYF.

CDR3 protein: CASSQGLISGELFF. The CDR3 region has the DNA TGTGCCAGCAGCCAAGGTTTAATATCCGGGGAGCTGTTTTTT. This chain uses TRBV3-1 (or the pseudogene TRBV3-2) with TRBJ2-2; D is unresolved. This CDR3 is built from 14 residues. CDR1 LGHDT and CDR2 YNNKEL come from the germline V gene (reference sequence). The V and J ends lost 1 base and 6 bases respectively, with 9 bases between them.

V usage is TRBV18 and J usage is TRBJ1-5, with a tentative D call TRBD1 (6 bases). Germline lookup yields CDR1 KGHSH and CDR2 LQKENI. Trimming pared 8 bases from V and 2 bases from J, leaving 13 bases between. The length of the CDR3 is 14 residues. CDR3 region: CASPPGGGNQPQHF. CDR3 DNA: TGTGCCAGCCCCCCGGGGGGCGGCAATCAGCCCCAGCATTTT. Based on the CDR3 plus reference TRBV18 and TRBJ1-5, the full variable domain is NAGVMQNPRHLVRRRGQEARLRCSPMKGHSHVYWYRQLPEEGLKFMVYLQKENIIDESGMPKERFSAEFPKEGPSILRIQQVVRGDSAAYFCASPPGGGNQPQHFGDGTRLSIL.